The 18 T cell receptor beta chains reported below all come from one sample, sequenced in a study of CD8+ T cells in alopecia areata. Extraction of RNA preceded its reverse transcription into cDNA, which served as the sequencing template. The method was immunoSEQ multiplex PCR; TCRdb's version includes in-frame clones alone and lacks a portion of them. Of about 250,000 clones listed, around 64% are singletons. Treatment of the sample: oral pan-JAK inhibitor, 5-10 mg twice daily. The specimen was CD4+ T cells sorted from blood, collected around week 54, from a patient treated with tofacitinib. The receptors were gathered from a human donor with alopecia areata.

This clone was seen a handful of times. V and J are TRBV30 and TRBJ1-1; tentative D call: TRBD1 (6 bases). The V gene lost 3 bases and the J gene lost 7 bases, with 15 bases spanning the gap. The germline CDR1 and CDR2 sequences are GTSNPN and SVGIG (reference sequence). The CDR3 loop spans 13 amino acids. Here the CDR3 reads CAWRVDRYSEAFF. In nucleotides, the CDR3 is TGTGCCTGGAGAGTTGACAGGTATAGTGAAGCTTTCTTT.

The V and J genes are TRBV30 and TRBJ1-1; no clear D. The CDR3 is made up of 14 amino acids. V dropped 3 bases and J dropped 3 bases, with 14 bases sitting between them. Germline CDR1 and CDR2: GTSNPN and SVGIG (reference sequence). The CDR3 nucleotides are TGTGCCTGGAGGGTGGGCCGGCGGGACACTGAAGCTTTCTTT. Translated: CAWRVGRRDTEAFF.

This clone was detected only once. The chain carries TRBV4-3 and TRBJ2-5; possibly TRBD2 for D (6 bases). V was pared by 4 bases and J by 3 bases, with 15 bases between. The germline V gene encodes CDR1 LGHNA and CDR2 YSLEER. The CDR3 covers 15 residues. CDR3: CASSPTMASEETQYF. As DNA, the CDR3 is TGCGCCAGCAGCCCTACCATGGCTAGCGAAGAGACCCAGTACTTC.

The J gene is TRBJ1-6, the V gene TRBV4-3; TRBD1 might be the D (6 bases). The CDR3 has 14 amino acids. The V gene's germline CDR1 is LGHNA and CDR2 YSLEER. V was clipped by 3 bases and J by 7 bases, with 10 bases between them. CDR3 bases: TGCGCCAGCAGCCAGAGACAGGCAAATTCACCCCTCCACTTT. The encoded protein is CASSQRQANSPLHF.

For this clone: Different DNA sequences within this sample yield the same CDR3. J is TRBJ2-5 and V is TRBV18; D gene unclear. The CDR3 consists of 14 residues. V lost 6 bases to trimming and J lost 2 bases, with 13 bases between them. Germline V gene data show CDR1 as KGHSH and CDR2 as LQKENI. The CDR3 coding sequence is TGTGCCAGCTCGCCTAGGGTATCTCAAGAGACCCAGTACTTC. Protein product: CASSPRVSQETQYF.

This clone was recorded a few times. The chain is built from TRBV25-1 and TRBJ1-4, with D perhaps matching TRBD1 (6 bases). Germline CDR1 MGHDK, CDR2 SYGVNS. This CDR3 region has 12 residues. The V gene lost 5 bases and the J gene lost 11 bases, with 12 bases spanning the gap. This CDR3 is CASSPGARKLFF. The CDR3 DNA is TGTGCCAGCAGTCCAGGGGCCAGGAAACTGTTTTTT.

Only one count was recorded for this clone. The chain joins TRBV30 to TRBJ1-3; no reliable D call. The germline V and J ends were trimmed by 4 bases and 4 bases, with 11 bases remaining between them. The CDR3 runs to 13 residues. Germline CDR1 is GTSNPN and CDR2 is SVGIG (reference sequence). The CDR3 sequence: CAWNEVTGNTIYF. CDR3 DNA sequence: TGTGCCTGGAACGAGGTGACCGGAAACACCATATATTTT.

This clone was observed once. This chain joins TRBV5-4 and TRBJ2-7; tentatively, D is TRBD1 or TRBD2 (7 bases each). The CDR3 covers 16 residues. Germline V gene sequence: CDR1 SGHNT, CDR2 YYREEE (reference sequence). V lost 3 bases and J 3 bases, leaving 19 bases between the germline ends. The CDR3 sequence: CASSSGGGQTIYEQYF. In DNA form, the CDR3 reads TGTGCCAGCAGCTCAGGCGGGGGACAGACGATCTACGAGCAGTACTTC.

The chain is built from TRBV5-4 and TRBJ2-2; D might be TRBD1 or TRBD2, each matching 5 bases. This CDR3 has 13 amino acids. V lost 4 bases, J lost 7 bases, and 11 bases lay in between. Germline V gives CDR1 SGHNT, CDR2 YYREEE (reference sequence). CDR3 in DNA: TGTGCCAGCAGCGGGGACGTCGGCGGGGAGCTGTTTTTT. Encoded protein: CASSGDVGGELFF.

This clone has more than one count but fewer than ten. The chain joins TRBV9 to TRBJ1-2, with 10 bases identical to TRBD1. The CDR3 has 14 amino acids. V shed 5 bases, J shed 4 bases, and the junction held 5 bases outside the gene matches. CDR1 and CDR2 (germline): SGDLS, YYNGEE. The CDR3, as DNA: TGTGCCAGCAGACCGGGACAGGGGCCCTATGGCTACACCTTC. Translation: CASRPGQGPYGYTF.

This clone was seen more than once but under ten times. This chain connects TRBV29-1 to TRBJ2-5; no definite D call. V was shortened by 4 bases and J by 3 bases, with 6 bases between the two germline ends. The length of the CDR3 is 11 residues. CDR1 is SQVTM and CDR2 is ANQGSEA in the germline V gene. This chain's CDR3 is CSVVAEETQYF. For the CDR3, the DNA is TGCAGCGTTGTTGCAGAAGAGACCCAGTACTTC. The whole variable domain, filled in from reference TRBV29-1 and TRBJ2-5, reads SAVISQKPSRDICQRGTSLTIQCQVDSQVTMMFWYRQQPGQSLTLIATANQGSEATYESGFVIDKFPISRPNLTFSTLTVSNMSPEDSSIYLCSVVAEETQYFGPGTRLLVL.

This clone was seen more than once but under ten times. The V gene is TRBV10-3, the J gene TRBJ1-1, with a weak D call TRBD1 (6 bases). CDR3 size: 14 residues. V lost 4 bases and J 2 bases, leaving 11 bases between the germline ends. CDR1 and CDR2 from the germline V gene are ENHRY and SYGVKD. CDR3 bases: TGTGCCATCAGTGCTGGGGGCTCTAACACTGAAGCTTTCTTT. This translates into CAISAGGSNTEAFF.

The chain has TRBV29-1 and TRBJ1-2; D is perhaps TRBD1 (6 bases). Germline V gives CDR1 SQVTM, CDR2 ANQGSEA. CDR3 length: 14 residues. With 4 bases removed from V and 3 bases from J, the gap between germline ends came to 15 bases. CDR3 nucleotides: TGCAGCGTTGGGGGGGGCAGAGGAGACTATGGCTACACCTTC. Encoded protein: CSVGGGRGDYGYTF. Using reference TRBV29-1 and TRBJ1-2 for the parts outside the CDR3, the full variable domain is SAVISQKPSRDICQRGTSLTIQCQVDSQVTMMFWYRQQPGQSLTLIATANQGSEATYESGFVIDKFPISRPNLTFSTLTVSNMSPEDSSIYLCSVGGGRGDYGYTFGSGTRLTVV.

The chain carries TRBV7-3 and TRBJ1-5, with 8 bases aligning to TRBD1. This CDR3 contains 17 residues. Germline CDR1 is SGHTA and CDR2 is FQGTGA. Trimming took 2 bases from V and 3 from J; bases not matched to a gene: 9. In nucleotides, the CDR3 is TGTGCCAGCAGCTTACACGGACAGGGAGGTAACAATCAGCCCCAGCATTTT. Its translation: CASSLHGQGGNNQPQHF.

This chain uses TRBV10-2 with TRBJ1-6, with unresolved D. The CDR3 sequence is 13 residues long. CDR1 and CDR2 (germline): WSHSY, SAAADI. Trimming left V 2 bases short and J 10 bases short, with 9 bases between. CDR3 protein: CASSEQLRSPLHF. CDR3 DNA: TGCGCCAGCAGTGAGCAGCTGCGATCACCCCTCCACTTT.

This clone was counted a few times. J is TRBJ1-1 and V is TRBV5-1, with D possibly being TRBD1 (5 bases). CDR1 is SGHRS and CDR2 is YFSETQ in the germline V gene. CDR3 length equals 14 residues. V was cut by 4 bases and J by 1 base, with 11 bases left in between. CDR3 nucleotide sequence: TGCGCCAGCAGCCAAGCCCAGGGGAACACTGAAGCTTTCTTT. Encoded protein: CASSQAQGNTEAFF.

This clone has a handful of counts. V and J are TRBV2 and TRBJ2-1; 14 bases align to TRBD2. The trim removed 5 bases at V and 5 bases at J, leaving 2 bases unmatched. Germline V gene lookup returns CDR1 SNHLY and CDR2 FYNNEI. The length of the CDR3 is 15 residues. CDR3 coding DNA: TGTGCCAGCAGTCCGGGACTAGCGGGGGACAATGAGCAGTTCTTC. It specifies CASSPGLAGDNEQFF.

The chain couples TRBV29-1 to TRBJ1-4; D is uncertain. Per germline, CDR1 SQVTM and CDR2 ANQGSEA. V lost 5 bases and J 12 bases, leaving 16 bases between the germline ends. This CDR3 has 12 residues. The CDR3 reads CSVIGRGSELFF. CDR3 nucleotides: TGCAGCGTTATTGGACGAGGCAGCGAACTGTTTTTT.